A single sample gave rise to the 18 T cell receptor beta chains below, sequenced in a study of blood T cells in healthy people across ages. Through a sample-barcoded 5' primer and a J-beta primer mix, a second PCR was run for about 6 to 11 cycles. Using its own MiXCR run on the 5' RACE reads, TCRdb lists one record per CDR3 protein. The sample holds about 1,800,000 distinct CDR3 sequences, approximately 28% seen once. Sequencing was carried out using blood. These receptors came from a woman aged 25 to 39 in good health.

The chain carries TRBV20-1 and TRBJ2-3; the match to TRBD2 covers 8 bases. J lost 1 base, V lost 0 bases, and 6 bases had no gene match. Germline V lookup: CDR1 DFQATT, CDR2 SNEGSKA (reference sequence). CDR3 length: 16 residues. The CDR3 DNA sequence: TGCAGTGCTAGAGATCCGCGGCGGGGGGGCACAGATACGCAGTATTTT. Its protein is CSARDPRRGGTDTQYF.

The J gene is TRBJ2-1, the V gene TRBV11-2; 9 bases are shared with TRBD1. The DNA end is more similar to TRBJ2-7, so the J call may be wrong. CDR1 and CDR2 (germline): SGHAT, FQNNGV. The CDR3 has 18 residues. The CDR3 protein is CASSLGGQGGFGYNEQYF. CDR3 sequence (DNA): TGTGCCAGCAGCTTAGGGGGACAGGGAGGGTTTGGCTACAATGAGCAGTACTTC.

The genes are TRBV7-3 and TRBJ2-3, with 11 bases fitting TRBD2. This CDR3 spans 18 amino acids. V trimming: 1 base; J trimming: 0 bases; junction bases outside the gene matches: 6. Germline loops: CDR1 SGHTA, CDR2 FQGTGA. The CDR3 DNA reads as TGTGCCAGCAGCTTAAGTGTTGGGACTAGCGGTAGCACAGATACGCAGTATTTT. Translation: CASSLSVGTSGSTDTQYF.

This clonotype turned up a few times. The CDR3 region is CATSDTKGVQETQYF. The CDR3 DNA reads TGTGCCACCAGTGATACCAAGGGAGTCCAAGAGACCCAGTACTTC. The gene calls are TRBV24-1 and TRBJ2-5, with D tentatively TRBD2 (5 bases). The CDR3 consists of 15 residues. Trimming removed 3 bases at V and 1 base at J, with 11 bases between. Germline values: CDR1 KGHDR, CDR2 SFDVKD.

The table lists this clonotype with many counts. The V and J genes are TRBV7-6 and TRBJ2-1; no definite D call. CDR3 length equals 11 residues. Trimming pared 1 base from V and 8 bases from J, leaving 3 bases between. Looked up from germline, CDR1 is SGHVS and CDR2 is FNYEAQ. The CDR3 here is CASSLEHEQFF. In DNA form, the CDR3 reads TGTGCCAGCAGCTTAGAACATGAGCAGTTCTTC. Drawing the rest from reference TRBV7-6 and TRBJ2-1, the complete variable domain is GAGVSQSPRYKVTKRGQDVALRCDPISGHVSLYWYRQALGQGPEFLTYFNYEAQQDKSGLPNDRFSAERPEGSISTLTIQRTEQRDSAMYRCASSLEHEQFFGPGTRLTVL.

On this clonotype itself: This may arise from a read error, as a much more abundant clone is one base away. This chain connects TRBV20-1 to TRBJ2-3; 13 bases align to TRBD2. From germline, CDR1 is DFQATT and CDR2 SNEGSKA (reference sequence). With 6 bases clipped from V and 6 bases from J, the junction kept 9 bases outside the gene matches. CDR3 size: 15 residues. In DNA, the CDR3 is TGCAGTGCCCCTAAGGGGACTAGCGGGGTGGATACGCAGTATTTT. Its protein is CSAPKGTSGVDTQYF.

About this clonotype: A much larger clone differs from this one at a single base, so this may be a read error. The chain has TRBV4-1 and TRBJ2-7; the D call may be TRBD1 or TRBD2 (5 bases each). The CDR3 has 13 amino acids. CDR1 MGHRA and CDR2 YSYEKL come from the germline V gene. Here the CDR3 DNA reads TGCGCCAGCAACCAAACCAGGGAGTACGAGCAGTACTTC. It is translated as CASNQTREYEQYF.

The rearrangement links TRBV5-5 to TRBJ1-5, with D hard to call. From germline, CDR1 is SGHKS and CDR2 YYEKEE (reference sequence). CDR3 length: 15 amino acids. Trimming removed 0 bases at V and 3 bases at J, with 10 bases between. CDR3: CASSLDHSHNQPQHF. As DNA, the CDR3 is TGTGCCAGCAGCTTGGACCACAGTCACAATCAGCCCCAGCATTTT.

In this sample, this clonotype turned up a few times. The chain has TRBV6-2 or TRBV6-3 and TRBJ2-1; 7 bases are shared with TRBD2. After removal of 10 bases from V and 9 bases from J, the junction contained 15 bases not matched to a gene. CDR1 and CDR2 (germline): MNHEY, SVGEGT. The CDR3 runs 14 residues. The CDR3 protein is CATYARSRELEQFF. The CDR3 nucleotides read TGTGCCACCTATGCCCGGTCGCGGGAGCTTGAGCAGTTCTTC.

Ten or more counts support this clonotype. The rearrangement joins TRBV20-1 to TRBJ1-2, with 7 positions matching TRBD1. The J segment lost 0 bases and the V segment lost 6 bases, leaving 7 bases of the junction unmatched. CDR3 length equals 14 residues. From germline, CDR1 is DFQATT and CDR2 SNEGSKA (reference sequence). The CDR3 DNA is TGCAGTGCGCGGACAGGCCGAGCTAACTATGGCTACACCTTC. It codes for CSARTGRANYGYTF.

This chain uses TRBV7-2 with TRBJ2-2; D not certain. The CDR3 loop spans 16 amino acids. V was shortened by 2 bases and J by 1 base, with 11 bases between the two germline ends. Looked up from germline, CDR1 is SGHTA and CDR2 is FQGNSA. The CDR3 protein is CASSLWATRNTGELFF. The CDR3 bases are TGTGCCAGCAGCTTATGGGCGACTCGGAACACCGGGGAGCTGTTTTTT.

This clonotype was seen repeatedly, ten times or more. This chain links TRBV15 with TRBJ2-1; D remains unclear. The CDR3 spans 15 residues. Per the germline V gene, CDR1 is LNHNV and CDR2 is YYDKDF (reference sequence). Trimming removed 0 bases at V and 4 bases at J, with 10 bases between. CDR3 in DNA: TGTGCCACCAGCAGAGATGGGCCGAGTTACAATGAGCAGTTCTTC. Its translation is CATSRDGPSYNEQFF.

This clonotype was observed at least ten times. J is TRBJ2-5 and V is TRBV6-1; unclear D gene. V lost 2 bases and J 0 bases, leaving 10 bases between the germline ends. Germline V gene data show CDR1 as MNHNS and CDR2 as SASEGT. The CDR3 is made up of 15 amino acids. In DNA, the CDR3 is TGTGCCAGCAGTGAACGCGCTGTGTACCAAGAGACCCAGTACTTC. This encodes CASSERAVYQETQYF.

The chain couples TRBV20-1 to TRBJ2-4, with D unresolved. Germline CDR1 reads DFQATT; CDR2 reads SNEGSKA (reference sequence). Trimming cost V 1 base and J 3 bases, with 16 bases left between them. The CDR3 consists of 16 residues. CDR3 nucleotides: TGCAGTGCTAGAGTAGGCGCAGGAGTAATCAAAAACATTCAGTACTTC. The encoded protein is CSARVGAGVIKNIQYF.

In its sample, this clonotype was seen a few times. The chain is built from TRBV2 and TRBJ2-3; 7 positions agree with TRBD1. The CDR3 has 16 amino acids. The V gene's germline CDR1 is SNHLY and CDR2 FYNNEI. V was pared by 6 bases and J by 0 bases, with 9 bases of the junction left unmatched. The CDR3 coding sequence is TGTGCCAGCAGGACCAGGGGGACAGCTAGCACAGATACGCAGTATTTT. Its protein is CASRTRGTASTDTQYF.

This chain links TRBV10-3 with TRBJ2-6, with 8 nucleotides matching TRBD1. Per the germline V gene, CDR1 is ENHRY and CDR2 is SYGVKD. The CDR3 is 16 amino acids. Trimming took 5 bases from V and 2 from J; bases not matched to a gene: 5. CDR3 sequence (DNA): TGTGCCATCAGTTTGGCAGGGGGCACTGGGGCCAACGTCCTGACTTTC. Amino acid sequence: CAISLAGGTGANVLTF.

The chain has TRBV7-9 and TRBJ2-3, with D tentatively TRBD1 (5 bases). The germline V gene encodes CDR1 SEHNR and CDR2 FQNEAQ (reference sequence). This CDR3 contains 17 residues. Trimming took 2 bases from V and 2 from J, leaving 17 bases between them. The CDR3 loop reads CASSLRGGYYNTDTQYF. CDR3 sequence (DNA): TGTGCCAGCAGCTTAAGGGGCGGCTACTACAACACAGATACGCAGTATTTT.

V gene TRBV3-1 combines with J gene TRBJ2-7; TRBD1 matches at 7 bases. The ends lost 3 bases at V and 6 bases at J; junction bases unmatched: 8. CDR3 length equals 14 residues. Germline-derived CDR1 and CDR2 are LGHDT and YNNKEL (reference sequence). The CDR3 sequence: CASSQADRVGEQYF. The CDR3 region has the DNA TGTGCCAGCAGCCAGGCTGACAGGGTAGGCGAGCAGTACTTC.